One and the same sample provided the 10 T cell receptor beta chains below, sequenced in a study of human T cells and chemical hapten exposure. TCRdb fed the RACE reads into MiXCR, producing one record per CDR3 protein. The repertoire holds 100,000 or so distinct CDR3 sequences, with 9.3% as singletons. As for time point: patch test 2, 6 weeks after DPC sensitization. The sample's treatment: therapeutic diphenylcyclopropenone sensitization with weekly scalp DPC. Source: whole blood, taken in connection with sensitization to the hapten diphenylcyclopropenone (DPC). The receptors stem from a woman between 35 and 50 years old with alopecia areata. Some clones in this sample may be carry-over from other donors' samples.

This clonotype has at least ten counts. The chain joins TRBV7-6 to TRBJ2-7, with D unresolved. The germline V gene encodes CDR1 SGHVS and CDR2 FNYEAQ. Trimming stripped 1 base from V and 3 bases from J, with 7 bases between. The CDR3 is 13 amino acids. As DNA, the CDR3 is TGTGCCAGCAGCTTAGGTGACAACTACGAGCAGTACTTC. It codes for CASSLGDNYEQYF.

This clonotype was counted between two and nine times. V gene TRBV7-6 combines with J gene TRBJ2-7, with unresolved D. The germline V and J ends were trimmed by 4 bases and 7 bases, with 11 bases remaining between them. Germline-derived CDR1 and CDR2 are SGHVS and FNYEAQ. This CDR3 has 12 amino acids. CDR3 in amino acids: CASSSQGLEQYF. CDR3 sequence (DNA): TGTGCCAGCAGCTCACAAGGCCTGGAGCAGTACTTC.

This clonotype was counted many times. The rearrangement uses TRBV3-1 and TRBJ1-2; no firm D call. The length of the CDR3 is 15 residues. Trimming removed 0 bases at V and 4 bases at J, with 12 bases between. Germline-derived CDR1 and CDR2 are LGHDT and YNNKEL (reference sequence). The CDR3 DNA reads TGTGCCAGCAGCCAAGACGGAGGGCTGACCTATGGCTACACCTTC. Encoded protein: CASSQDGGLTYGYTF.

This clonotype was found many times. The chain combines TRBV4-3 with TRBJ1-6; D perhaps matches TRBD1 (5 bases). The CDR3 covers 15 residues. CDR1 is LGHNA and CDR2 is YSLEER in the germline V gene. V lost 0 bases and J 9 bases, leaving 12 bases between the germline ends. The CDR3 region has the DNA TGCGCCAGCAGCCAAGATTACGGGGGAGGTTCACCCCTCCACTTT. It is translated as CASSQDYGGGSPLHF.

This clonotype was observed a handful of times. CDR3: CASSFHLGEYTQYF. The CDR3 region has the DNA TGTGCCAGCAGTTTCCATCTAGGGGAGTATACGCAGTATTTT. The chain recombines TRBV27 with TRBJ2-3, with D perhaps being TRBD1 or TRBD2 (5 bases each). The CDR3 runs 14 residues. Germline V gene lookup returns CDR1 MNHEY and CDR2 SMNVEV (reference sequence). V was cut by 3 bases and J by 7 bases, with 14 bases left in between.

The rearrangement joins TRBV21-1 to TRBJ2-5; the tabulated D call, TRBD1, remains unverified against the DNA. TRBV21-1 is listed as a pseudogene. The CDR3 extends over 14 amino acids. This chain's CDR3 is CASSFPDLQETQYF. CDR3 DNA: TGTGCCAGCAGCTTCCCGGATCTTCAAGAGACCCAGTACTTC.

This clonotype has at least ten counts. This chain links TRBV7-9 with TRBJ1-1, with 9 bases matching TRBD1. This CDR3 comprises 17 residues. The junction had 12 bases not matched to a gene; V was cut back by 6 bases and J by 1 base. CDR1 is SEHNR, CDR2 FQNEAQ, per germline (reference sequence). The CDR3 spells CASSPDGQGRRNTEAFF. The DNA for the CDR3 is TGTGCCAGCAGTCCAGACGGACAGGGGAGGAGGAACACTGAAGCTTTCTTT.

The gene calls are TRBV5-1 and TRBJ2-3, with TRBD2 as a possible D gene (6 bases). Per germline, CDR1 SGHRS and CDR2 YFSETQ. V lost 0 bases to trimming and J lost 2 bases, with 13 bases between them. The CDR3 loop spans 16 amino acids. In nucleotides, the CDR3 is TGCGCCAGCAGCTTGGCCACGGGAGCCAACACAGATACGCAGTATTTT. Encoded protein: CASSLATGANTDTQYF. Looking up the rest from reference TRBV5-1 and TRBJ2-3 gives the full variable domain: KAGVTQTPRYLIKTRGQQVTLSCSPISGHRSVSWYQQTPGQGLQFLFEYFSETQRNKGNFPGRFSGRQFSNSRSEMNVSTLELGDSALYLCASSLATGANTDTQYFGPGTRLTVL.

This clonotype occurred a few times. The genes are TRBV4-2 and TRBJ2-1; D unclear. CDR1 LGHNA and CDR2 YNFKEQ come from the germline V gene. The CDR3 sequence is 13 residues long. Trimming removed 1 base from V and 9 bases from J, with 10 bases in between. CDR3 nucleotides: TGTGCCAGCAGCCAAGGGCGGCGGTTTGAGCAGTTCTTC. Translating gives CASSQGRRFEQFF.

This clonotype was observed a handful of times. The chain employs TRBV29-1 and TRBJ2-2; no reliable D call. Trimming removed 5 bases from V and 4 bases from J, with 11 bases in between. The CDR3 is 13 amino acids. The germline CDR1 and CDR2 sequences are SQVTM and ANQGSEA. The CDR3 region is CSVRLETTGELFF. CDR3 sequence (DNA): TGCAGCGTTCGGCTAGAGACCACCGGGGAGCTGTTTTTT.